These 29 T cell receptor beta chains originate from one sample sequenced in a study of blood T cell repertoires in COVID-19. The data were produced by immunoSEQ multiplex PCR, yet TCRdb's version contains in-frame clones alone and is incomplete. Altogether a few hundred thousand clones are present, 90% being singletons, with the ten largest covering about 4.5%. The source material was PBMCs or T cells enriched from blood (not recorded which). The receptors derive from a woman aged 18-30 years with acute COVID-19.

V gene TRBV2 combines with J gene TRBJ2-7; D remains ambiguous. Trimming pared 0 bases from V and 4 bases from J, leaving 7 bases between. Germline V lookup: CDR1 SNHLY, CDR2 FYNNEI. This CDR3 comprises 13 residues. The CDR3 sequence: CASSEAAVYEQYF. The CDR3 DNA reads TGTGCCAGCAGTGAAGCGGCGGTGTACGAGCAGTACTTC.

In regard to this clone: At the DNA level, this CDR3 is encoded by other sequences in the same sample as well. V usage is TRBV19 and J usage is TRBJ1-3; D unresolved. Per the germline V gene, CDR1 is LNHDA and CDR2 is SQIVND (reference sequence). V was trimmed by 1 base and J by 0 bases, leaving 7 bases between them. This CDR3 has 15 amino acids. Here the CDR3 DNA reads TGTGCCAGTAGTATAGGAGGGTTCTCTGGAAACACCATATATTTT. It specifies CASSIGGFSGNTIYF.

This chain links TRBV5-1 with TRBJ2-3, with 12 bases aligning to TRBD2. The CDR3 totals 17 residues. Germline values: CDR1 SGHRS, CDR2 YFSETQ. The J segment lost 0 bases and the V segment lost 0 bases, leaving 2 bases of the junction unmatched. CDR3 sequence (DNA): TGCGCCAGCAGCTTGGGTCTAGCGGGAGGGAGCACAGATACGCAGTATTTT. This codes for CASSLGLAGGSTDTQYF.

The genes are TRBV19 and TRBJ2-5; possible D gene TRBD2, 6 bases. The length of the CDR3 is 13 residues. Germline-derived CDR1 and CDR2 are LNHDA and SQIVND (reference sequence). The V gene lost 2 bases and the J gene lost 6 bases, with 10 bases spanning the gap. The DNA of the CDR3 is TGTGCCAGTAGTATACAGGAGGGTCAGACCCAGTACTTC. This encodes CASSIQEGQTQYF.

Here the CDR3 DNA reads TGCGCCAGCAGCCAAGAAAGAACTAGCGTCTACGAGCAGTACTTC. The encoded protein is CASSQERTSVYEQYF. The chain uses TRBV4-1 and TRBJ2-7; TRBD2 matches at 7 bases. V shed 0 bases, J shed 3 bases, and the junction held 5 bases outside the gene matches. Germline V CDR1 and CDR2: MGHRA, YSYEKL. CDR3 length equals 15 residues.

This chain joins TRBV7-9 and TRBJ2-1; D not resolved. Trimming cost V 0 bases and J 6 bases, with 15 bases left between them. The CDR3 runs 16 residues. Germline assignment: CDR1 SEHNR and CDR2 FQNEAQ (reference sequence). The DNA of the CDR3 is TGTGCCAGCAGCTTAGCGCGAGGTGACTTCCGCAATGAGCAGTTCTTC. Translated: CASSLARGDFRNEQFF.

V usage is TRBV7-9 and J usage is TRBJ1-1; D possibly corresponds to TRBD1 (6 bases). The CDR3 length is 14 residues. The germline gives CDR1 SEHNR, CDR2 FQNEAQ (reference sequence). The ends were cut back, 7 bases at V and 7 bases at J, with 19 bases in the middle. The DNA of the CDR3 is TGTGCCAGCACCGCCCAAGGGGACACCGTTGAAGCTTTCTTT. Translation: CASTAQGDTVEAFF.

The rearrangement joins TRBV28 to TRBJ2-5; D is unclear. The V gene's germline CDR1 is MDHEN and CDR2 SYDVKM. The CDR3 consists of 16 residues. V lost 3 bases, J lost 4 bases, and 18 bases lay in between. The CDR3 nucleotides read TGTGCCAGCAGTTTGATCCTGGCTAGTCGAGGAGAGACCCAGTACTTC. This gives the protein CASSLILASRGETQYF.

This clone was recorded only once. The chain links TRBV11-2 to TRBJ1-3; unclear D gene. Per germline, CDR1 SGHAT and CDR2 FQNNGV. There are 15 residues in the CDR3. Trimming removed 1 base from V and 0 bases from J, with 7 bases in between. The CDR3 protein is CASSLVGSSGNTIYF. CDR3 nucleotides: TGTGCCAGCAGCTTAGTGGGCAGCTCTGGAAACACCATATATTTT.

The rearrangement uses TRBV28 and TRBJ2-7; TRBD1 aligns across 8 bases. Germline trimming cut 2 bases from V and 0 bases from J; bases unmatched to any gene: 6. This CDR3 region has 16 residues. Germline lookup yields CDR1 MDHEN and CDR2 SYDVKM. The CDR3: CASSLATGGSSYEQYF. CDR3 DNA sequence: TGTGCCAGCAGTTTAGCCACAGGGGGGAGCTCCTACGAGCAGTACTTC.

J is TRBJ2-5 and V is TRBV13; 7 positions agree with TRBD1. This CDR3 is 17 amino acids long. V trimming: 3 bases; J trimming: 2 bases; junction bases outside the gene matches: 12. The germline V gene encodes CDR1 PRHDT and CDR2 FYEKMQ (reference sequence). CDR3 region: CASSLVAATGLQETQYF. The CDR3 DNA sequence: TGTGCCAGCAGCTTGGTTGCTGCGACAGGGCTGCAAGAGACCCAGTACTTC.

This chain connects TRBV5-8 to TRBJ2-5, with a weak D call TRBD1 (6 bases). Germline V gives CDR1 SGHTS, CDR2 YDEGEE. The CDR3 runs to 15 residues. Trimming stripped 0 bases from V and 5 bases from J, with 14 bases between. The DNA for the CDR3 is TGTGCCAGCAGCTTGGGGATTACAGGGACCGAGACCCAGTACTTC. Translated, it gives CASSLGITGTETQYF.

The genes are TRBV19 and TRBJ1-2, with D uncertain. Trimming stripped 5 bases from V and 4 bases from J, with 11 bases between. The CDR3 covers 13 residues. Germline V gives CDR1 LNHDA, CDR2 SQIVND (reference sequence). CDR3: CASSSGKSYGYTF. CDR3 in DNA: TGTGCCAGTAGTTCGGGGAAGTCCTATGGCTACACCTTC.

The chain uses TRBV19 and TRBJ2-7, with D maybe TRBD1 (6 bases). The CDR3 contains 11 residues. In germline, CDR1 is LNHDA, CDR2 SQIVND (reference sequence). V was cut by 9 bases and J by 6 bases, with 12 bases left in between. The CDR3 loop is CASRRQAEQYF. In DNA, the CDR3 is TGTGCCAGCAGAAGACAGGCCGAGCAGTACTTC.

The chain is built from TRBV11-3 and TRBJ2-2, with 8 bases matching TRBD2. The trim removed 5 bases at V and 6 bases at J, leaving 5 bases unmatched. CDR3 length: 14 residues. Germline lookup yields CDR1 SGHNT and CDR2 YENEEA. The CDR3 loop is CASSPRGGPGELFF. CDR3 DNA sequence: TGTGCCAGCAGCCCCCGGGGGGGGCCCGGGGAGCTGTTTTTT.

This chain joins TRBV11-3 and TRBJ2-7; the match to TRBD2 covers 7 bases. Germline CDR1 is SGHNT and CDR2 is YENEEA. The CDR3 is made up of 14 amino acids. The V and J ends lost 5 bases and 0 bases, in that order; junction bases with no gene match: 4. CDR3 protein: CASSRLAVSYEQYF. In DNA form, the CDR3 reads TGTGCCAGCAGCCGGCTAGCGGTCTCCTACGAGCAGTACTTC.

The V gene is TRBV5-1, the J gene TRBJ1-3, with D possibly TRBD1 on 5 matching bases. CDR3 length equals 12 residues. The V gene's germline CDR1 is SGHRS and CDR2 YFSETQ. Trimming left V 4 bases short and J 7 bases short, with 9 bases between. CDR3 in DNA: TGCGCCAGCAGCCAAGGGGCTAACACCATATATTTT. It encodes CASSQGANTIYF.

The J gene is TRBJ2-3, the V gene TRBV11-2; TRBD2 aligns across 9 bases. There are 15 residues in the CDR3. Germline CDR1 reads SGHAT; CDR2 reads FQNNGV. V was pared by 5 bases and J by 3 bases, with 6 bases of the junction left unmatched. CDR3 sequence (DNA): TGTGCCAGCAGCCTCGGGACTAGCACTACAGATACGCAGTATTTT. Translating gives CASSLGTSTTDTQYF.

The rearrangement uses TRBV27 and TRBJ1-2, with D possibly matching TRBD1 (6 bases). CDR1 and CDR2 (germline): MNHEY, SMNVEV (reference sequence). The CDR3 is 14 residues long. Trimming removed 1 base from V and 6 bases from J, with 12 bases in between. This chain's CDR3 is CASSLYSRGDGYTF. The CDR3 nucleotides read TGTGCCAGCAGTTTATATTCCAGGGGCGATGGCTACACCTTC.

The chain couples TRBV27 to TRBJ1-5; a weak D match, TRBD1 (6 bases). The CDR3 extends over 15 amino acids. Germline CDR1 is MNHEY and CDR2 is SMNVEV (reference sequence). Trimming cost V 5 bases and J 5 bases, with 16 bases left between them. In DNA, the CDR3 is TGTGCCAGCAGTCCTCTGACAGGATGGGATCAGCCCCAGCATTTT. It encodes CASSPLTGWDQPQHF.

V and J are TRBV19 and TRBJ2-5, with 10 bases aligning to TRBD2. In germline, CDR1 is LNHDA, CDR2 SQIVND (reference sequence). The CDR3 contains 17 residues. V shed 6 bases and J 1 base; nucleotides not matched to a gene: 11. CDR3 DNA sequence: TGTGCCAGTAGCCCGTCCTCTAGCGGGAGAGGCCAAGAGACCCAGTACTTC. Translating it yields CASSPSSSGRGQETQYF.

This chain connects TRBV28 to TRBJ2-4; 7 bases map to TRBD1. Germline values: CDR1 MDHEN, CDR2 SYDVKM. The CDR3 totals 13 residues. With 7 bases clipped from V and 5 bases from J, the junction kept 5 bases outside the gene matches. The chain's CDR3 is CASKQGQENIQYF. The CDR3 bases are TGTGCCAGCAAACAGGGGCAGGAAAACATTCAGTACTTC.

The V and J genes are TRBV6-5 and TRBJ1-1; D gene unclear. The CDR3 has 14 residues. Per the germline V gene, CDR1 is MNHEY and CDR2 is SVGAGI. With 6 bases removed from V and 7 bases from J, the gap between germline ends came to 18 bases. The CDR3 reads CASSPVVQALEAFF. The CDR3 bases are TGTGCCAGCAGCCCCGTGGTGCAGGCCCTTGAAGCTTTCTTT.

The CDR3 here is CASSQDRGTGVPGELFF. Written as DNA, the CDR3 is TGTGCCAGCAGCCAAGATCGGGGGACAGGGGTTCCCGGGGAGCTGTTTTTT. This chain connects TRBV14 to TRBJ2-2, with 10 bases aligning to TRBD1. The CDR3 runs to 17 residues. The V and J ends lost 0 bases and 6 bases, in that order; junction bases with no gene match: 7. CDR1 and CDR2 from the germline V gene are SGHDN and FVKESK.

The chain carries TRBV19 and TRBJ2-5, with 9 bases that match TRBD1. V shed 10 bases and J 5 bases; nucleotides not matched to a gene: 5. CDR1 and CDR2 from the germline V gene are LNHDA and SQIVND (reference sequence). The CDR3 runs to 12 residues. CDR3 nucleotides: TGTGCCACACAGGGGGCTGGGGAGACCCAGTACTTC. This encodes CATQGAGETQYF.

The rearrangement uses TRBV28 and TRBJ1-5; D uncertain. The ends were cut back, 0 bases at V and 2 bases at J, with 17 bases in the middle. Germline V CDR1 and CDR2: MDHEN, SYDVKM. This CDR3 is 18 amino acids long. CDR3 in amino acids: CASSLWAVQQRGNQPQHF. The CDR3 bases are TGTGCCAGCAGTTTATGGGCTGTTCAGCAGAGGGGCAATCAGCCCCAGCATTTT.

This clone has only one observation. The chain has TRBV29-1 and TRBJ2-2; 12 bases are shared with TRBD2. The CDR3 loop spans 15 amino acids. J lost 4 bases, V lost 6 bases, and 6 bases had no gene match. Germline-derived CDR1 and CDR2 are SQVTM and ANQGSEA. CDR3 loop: CSVYTSGRLTGELFF. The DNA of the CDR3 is TGCAGCGTCTACACTAGCGGGAGGCTCACCGGGGAGCTGTTTTTT.

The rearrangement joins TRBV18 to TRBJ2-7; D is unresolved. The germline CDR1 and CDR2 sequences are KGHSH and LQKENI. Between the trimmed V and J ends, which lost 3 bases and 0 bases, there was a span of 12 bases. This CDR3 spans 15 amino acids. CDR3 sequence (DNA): TGTGCCAGCTCACCTGTGGCAACAGACTCCTACGAGCAGTACTTC. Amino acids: CASSPVATDSYEQYF.

The chain's CDR3 is CASRLGSDRSGELFF. The CDR3 nucleotides are TGTGCCAGCAGGCTAGGATCGGACAGGTCCGGGGAGCTGTTTTTT. V gene TRBV7-3 combines with J gene TRBJ2-2, with 7 bases fitting TRBD1. Germline loops: CDR1 SGHTA, CDR2 FQGTGA. V lost 6 bases, J lost 6 bases, and 10 bases stayed unmatched. The CDR3 runs 15 residues.